This TCR beta chain emerged from a study of control samples from healthy donors and cancer patients. TCRdb's table, derived via immunoSEQ multiplex PCR, lists solely in-frame clones and lacks some. The table lists about 120,000 clones, roughly 84% of them singletons. Sample: blood. The source of this sequence is a man in his forties in good health.

CDR3 sequence (DNA): TGCAGTGCTAGGACCGGCGAGACCCAGTACTTC. It translates to CSARTGETQYF. V is TRBV20-1 and J is TRBJ2-5; D gene unclear. This CDR3 has 11 amino acids. V lost 3 bases and J lost 5, with 7 bases in between. The germline gives CDR1 DFQATT, CDR2 SNEGSKA (reference sequence).